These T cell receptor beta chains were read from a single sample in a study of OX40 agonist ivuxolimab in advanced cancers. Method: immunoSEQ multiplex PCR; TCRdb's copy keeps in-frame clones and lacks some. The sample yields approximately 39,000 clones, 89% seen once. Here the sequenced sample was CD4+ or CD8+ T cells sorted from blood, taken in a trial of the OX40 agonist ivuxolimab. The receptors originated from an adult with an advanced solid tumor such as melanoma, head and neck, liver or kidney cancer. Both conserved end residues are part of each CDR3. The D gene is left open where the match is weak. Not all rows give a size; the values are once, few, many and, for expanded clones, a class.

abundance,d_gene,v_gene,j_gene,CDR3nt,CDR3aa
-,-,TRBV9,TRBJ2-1,TGTGCCAGCAGCGGCTACACTAGGGACAATGAGCAGTTCTTC,CASSGYTRDNEQFF
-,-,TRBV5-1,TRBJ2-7,TGCGCCAGCGGGGACACAACCTACGAGCAGTACTTC,CASGDTTYEQYF
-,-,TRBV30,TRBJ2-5,TGTGCCTGGAGTGTAACGCAGGCTCAAGAGACCCAGTACTTC,CAWSVTQAQETQYF
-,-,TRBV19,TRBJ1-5,TGTGCCAGTAGACCTCATAGCAATCAGCCCCAGCATTTT,CASRPHSNQPQHF
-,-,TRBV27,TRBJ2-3,TGTGCCAGCAGTTTATCATCGGGGGGCACAGATACGCAGTATTTT,CASSLSSGGTDTQYF
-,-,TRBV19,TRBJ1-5,TGTGCCAGTACCGCGGAGGGGTTTGGCAATCAGCCCCAGCATTTT,CASTAEGFGNQPQHF
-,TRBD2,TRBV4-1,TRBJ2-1,TGCGCCAGCAGCCAAGTTGGCGGGGGGGCGGTGGATGAGCAGTTCTTC,CASSQVGGGAVDEQFF
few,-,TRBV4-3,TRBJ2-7,TGCGCCAGCAGCCAAGACGCCAGGCCGGAGGAGCAGTACTTC,CASSQDARPEEQYF
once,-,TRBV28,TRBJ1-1,TGTGCCAGCAGTTTATGGACAGGCCAGAGGGCTTTCTTT,CASSLWTGQRAFF
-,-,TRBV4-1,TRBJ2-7,TGCGCCAGCAGCCAAAGAGGGGGGGCTAACTTCTACGAGCAGTACTTC,CASSQRGGANFYEQYF
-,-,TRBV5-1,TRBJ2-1,TGCGCCAGCAGCTTGGGGCATGAGCAGTTCTTC,CASSLGHEQFF
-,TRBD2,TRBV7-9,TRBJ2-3,TGTGCCAGCAGCTTAGCGCTAGCGGGGGGGACATCAGATACGCAGTATTTT,CASSLALAGGTSDTQYF
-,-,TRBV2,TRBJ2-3,TGTGCCAGCAGTGAAGCGCTTCAGGGAAGCACAGATACGCAGTATTTT,CASSEALQGSTDTQYF
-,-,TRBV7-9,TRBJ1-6,TGTGCCAGCAGCTTAGAGGGGACTTGGGGTAATTCACCCCTCCACTTT,CASSLEGTWGNSPLHF
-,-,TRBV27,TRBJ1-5,TGTGCCAGCAGTCCTATGGACGGAACCAATCAGCCCCAGCATTTT,CASSPMDGTNQPQHF
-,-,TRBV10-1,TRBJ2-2,TGCGCCAGCAGAACATGGAGTTGGAACACCGGGGAGCTGTTTTTT,CASRTWSWNTGELFF
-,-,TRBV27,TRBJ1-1,TGTGCCAGCAGCTCTAGCTTGAACACTGAAGCTTTCTTT,CASSSSLNTEAFF
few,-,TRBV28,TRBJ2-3,TGTGCCAGCAGTTTCCTGCAGGGGGGGGATACGCAGTATTTT,CASSFLQGGDTQYF
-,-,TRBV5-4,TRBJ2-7,TGTGCCAGCAGCGGGGGGGTAGGGACAACTTACGAGCAGTACTTC,CASSGGVGTTYEQYF
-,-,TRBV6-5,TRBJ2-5,TGTGCCAGCAGCCCGGAGGGGCCTTCAGAGACCCAGTACTTC,CASSPEGPSETQYF
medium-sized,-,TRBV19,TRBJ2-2,TGTGCCAGTAGTCACGGGGAGCTGTTTTTT,CASSHGELFF
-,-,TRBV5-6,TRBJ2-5,TGTGCCAGCAGCTTGGCGTCGGGTGAGACCCAGTACTTC,CASSLASGETQYF
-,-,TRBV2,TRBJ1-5,TGTGCCAGCGACGGCCTTGGGAATCAGCCCCAGCATTTT,CASDGLGNQPQHF
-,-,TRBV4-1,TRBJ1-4,TGCGCCAGCAGCCTCACCGGGTTTGGTGAAAAACTGTTTTTT,CASSLTGFGEKLFF
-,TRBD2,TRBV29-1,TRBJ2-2,TGCAGCGTTGAGGGGGAGGGTGTCGGGACCGGGGAGCTGTTTTTT,CSVEGEGVGTGELFF
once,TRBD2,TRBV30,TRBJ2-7,TGTGCCTGGAGCTCAGGGGCGGGAGGAGACGAGCAGTACTTC,CAWSSGAGGDEQYF
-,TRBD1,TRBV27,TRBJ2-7,TGTGCCAGCAGTGCTGGACAGGGGGCGAGGGAGCAGTACTTC,CASSAGQGAREQYF
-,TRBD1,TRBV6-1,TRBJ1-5,TGTGCCAGCAGTGAATTCGGTATCCGGGACAGACTTATCAATCAGCCCCAGCATTTT,CASSEFGIRDRLINQPQHF
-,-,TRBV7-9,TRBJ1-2,TGTGCCAGCAGTCCGGGGTTTAACTATGGCTACACCTTC,CASSPGFNYGYTF
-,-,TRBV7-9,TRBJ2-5,TGTGCCAGCAGCTTATTCCGAGAGACCCAGTACTTC,CASSLFRETQYF
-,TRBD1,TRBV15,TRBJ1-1,TGTGCCACCAGCACTGCAGGGGGTATGAACACTGAAGCTTTCTTT,CATSTAGGMNTEAFF
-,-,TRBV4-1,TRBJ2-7,TGCGCCAGCAGCCATCCCACCTTTGGGGACGAGCAGTACTTC,CASSHPTFGDEQYF
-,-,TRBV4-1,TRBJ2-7,TGCGCCAGCAGCCAGCTTTTCTCCTACGAGCAGTACTTC,CASSQLFSYEQYF
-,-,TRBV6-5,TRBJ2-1,TGTGCCAGCAGCTGGCCCGGGGGTGATGAGCAGTTCTTC,CASSWPGGDEQFF